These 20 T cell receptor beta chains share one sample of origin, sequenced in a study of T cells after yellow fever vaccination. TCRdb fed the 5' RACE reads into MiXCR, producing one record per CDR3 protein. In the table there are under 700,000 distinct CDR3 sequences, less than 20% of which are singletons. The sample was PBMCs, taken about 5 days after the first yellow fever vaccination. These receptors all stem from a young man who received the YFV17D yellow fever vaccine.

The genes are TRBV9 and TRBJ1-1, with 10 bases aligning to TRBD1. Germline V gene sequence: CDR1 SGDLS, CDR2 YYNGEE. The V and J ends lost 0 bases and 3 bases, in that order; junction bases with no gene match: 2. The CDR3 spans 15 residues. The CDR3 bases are TGTGCCAGCAGCGTAGATGGGACAGGGGACACTGAAGCTTTCTTT. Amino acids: CASSVDGTGDTEAFF.

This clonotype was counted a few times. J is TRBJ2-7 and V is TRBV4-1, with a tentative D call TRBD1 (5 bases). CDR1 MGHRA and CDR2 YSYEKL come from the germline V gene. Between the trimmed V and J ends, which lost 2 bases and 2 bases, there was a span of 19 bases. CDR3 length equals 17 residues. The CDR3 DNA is TGCGCCAGCAGCCAATTTCTACAGGCGAAAAGTACCTACGAGCAGTACTTC. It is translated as CASSQFLQAKSTYEQYF.

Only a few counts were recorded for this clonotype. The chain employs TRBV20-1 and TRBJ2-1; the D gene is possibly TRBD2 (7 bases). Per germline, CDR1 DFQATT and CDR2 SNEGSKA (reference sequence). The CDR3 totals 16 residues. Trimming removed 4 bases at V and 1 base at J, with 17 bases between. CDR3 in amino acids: CSATNDGGRSYNEQFF. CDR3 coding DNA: TGCAGTGCTACAAATGACGGGGGGCGGTCCTACAATGAGCAGTTCTTC.

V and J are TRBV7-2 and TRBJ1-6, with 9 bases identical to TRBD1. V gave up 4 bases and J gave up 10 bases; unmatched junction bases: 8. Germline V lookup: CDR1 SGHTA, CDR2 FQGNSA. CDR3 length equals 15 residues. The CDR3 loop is CASSSPTGGASPLHF. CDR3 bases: TGTGCCAGCAGCTCCCCGACAGGGGGAGCGTCACCCCTCCACTTT.

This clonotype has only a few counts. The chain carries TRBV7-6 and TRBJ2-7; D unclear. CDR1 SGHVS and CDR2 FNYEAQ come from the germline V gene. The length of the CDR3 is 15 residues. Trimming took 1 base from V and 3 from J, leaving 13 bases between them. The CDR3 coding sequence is TGTGCCAGCAGCTTAGAGATTGGGCCGGACTACGAGCAGTACTTC. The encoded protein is CASSLEIGPDYEQYF. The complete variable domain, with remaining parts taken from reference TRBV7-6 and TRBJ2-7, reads GAGVSQSPRYKVTKRGQDVALRCDPISGHVSLYWYRQALGQGPEFLTYFNYEAQQDKSGLPNDRFSAERPEGSISTLTIQRTEQRDSAMYRCASSLEIGPDYEQYFGPGTRLTVT.

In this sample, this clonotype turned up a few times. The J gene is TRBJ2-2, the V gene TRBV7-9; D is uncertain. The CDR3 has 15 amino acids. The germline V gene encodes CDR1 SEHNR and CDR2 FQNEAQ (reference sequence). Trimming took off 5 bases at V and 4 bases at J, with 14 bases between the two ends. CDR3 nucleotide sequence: TGTGCCAGCAGCGCCACGGTTACCCCCACCGGGGAGCTGTTTTTT. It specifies CASSATVTPTGELFF.

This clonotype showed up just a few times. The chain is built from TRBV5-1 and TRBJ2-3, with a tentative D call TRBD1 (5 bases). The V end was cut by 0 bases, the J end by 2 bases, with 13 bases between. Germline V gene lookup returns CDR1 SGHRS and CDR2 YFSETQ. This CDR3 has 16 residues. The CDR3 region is CASSLDSGFATDTQYF. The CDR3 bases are TGCGCCAGCAGCTTGGATTCAGGGTTCGCCACAGATACGCAGTATTTT.

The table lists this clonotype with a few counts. For the CDR3, the DNA is TGCAGCGTTGAACCTCAGGGGGCTGGTACTGAAGCTTTCTTT. It encodes CSVEPQGAGTEAFF. V is TRBV29-1 and J is TRBJ1-1, with 8 bases that match TRBD1. CDR3 length: 14 amino acids. The germline gives CDR1 SQVTM, CDR2 ANQGSEA. V was clipped by 2 bases and J by 5 bases; unmatched bases: 7.

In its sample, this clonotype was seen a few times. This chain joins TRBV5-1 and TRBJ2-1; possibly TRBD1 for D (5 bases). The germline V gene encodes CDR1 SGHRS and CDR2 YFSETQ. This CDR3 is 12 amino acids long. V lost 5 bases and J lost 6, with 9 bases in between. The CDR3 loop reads CASRTASNEQFF. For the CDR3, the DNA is TGCGCCAGCAGGACAGCTTCCAATGAGCAGTTCTTC.

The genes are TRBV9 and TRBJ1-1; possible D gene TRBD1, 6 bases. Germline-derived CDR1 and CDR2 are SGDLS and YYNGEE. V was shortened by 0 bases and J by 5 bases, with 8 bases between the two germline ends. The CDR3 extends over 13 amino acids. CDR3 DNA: TGTGCCAGCAGCGTAGGGGGGGCGACTGAAGCTTTCTTT. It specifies CASSVGGATEAFF.

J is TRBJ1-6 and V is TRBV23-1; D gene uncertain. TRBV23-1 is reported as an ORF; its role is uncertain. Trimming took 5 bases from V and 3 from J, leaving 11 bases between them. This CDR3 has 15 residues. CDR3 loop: CASSYQSHYNSPLHF. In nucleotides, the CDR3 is TGCGCCAGCAGTTACCAGTCTCACTATAATTCACCCCTCCACTTT.

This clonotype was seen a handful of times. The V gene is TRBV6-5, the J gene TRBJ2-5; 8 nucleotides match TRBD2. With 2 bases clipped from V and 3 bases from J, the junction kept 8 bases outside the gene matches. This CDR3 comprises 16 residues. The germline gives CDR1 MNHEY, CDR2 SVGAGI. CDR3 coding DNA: TGTGCCAGCAGTTACGGGTTCCGGACTAGCAAAGAGACCCAGTACTTC. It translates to CASSYGFRTSKETQYF.

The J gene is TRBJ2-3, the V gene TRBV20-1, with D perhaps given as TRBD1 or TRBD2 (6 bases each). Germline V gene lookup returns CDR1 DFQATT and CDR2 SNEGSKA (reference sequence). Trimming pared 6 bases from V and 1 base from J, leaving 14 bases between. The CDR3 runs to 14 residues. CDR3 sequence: CSARRGDRTDTQYF. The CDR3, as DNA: TGCAGTGCACGTAGGGGGGACCGCACAGATACGCAGTATTTT.

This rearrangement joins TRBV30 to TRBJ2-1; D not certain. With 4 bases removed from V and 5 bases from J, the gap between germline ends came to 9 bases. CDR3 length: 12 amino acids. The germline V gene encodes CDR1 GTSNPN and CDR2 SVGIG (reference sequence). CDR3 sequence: CAWNRLNNEQFF. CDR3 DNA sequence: TGTGCCTGGAACCGACTTAACAATGAGCAGTTCTTC.

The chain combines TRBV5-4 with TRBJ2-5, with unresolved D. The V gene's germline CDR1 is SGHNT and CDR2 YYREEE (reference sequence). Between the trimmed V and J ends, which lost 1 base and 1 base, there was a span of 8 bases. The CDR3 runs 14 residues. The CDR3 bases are TGTGCCAGCAGCTTGTCGGCCAGCCAAGAGACCCAGTACTTC. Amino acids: CASSLSASQETQYF.

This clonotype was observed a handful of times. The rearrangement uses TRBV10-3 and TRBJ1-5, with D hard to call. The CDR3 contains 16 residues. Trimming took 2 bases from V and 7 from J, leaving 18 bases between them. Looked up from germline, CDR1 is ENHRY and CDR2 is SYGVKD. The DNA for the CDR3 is TGTGCCATCAGTGAGAATATTGGGGTCCTCAGCCAGCCCCAGCATTTT. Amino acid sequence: CAISENIGVLSQPQHF.

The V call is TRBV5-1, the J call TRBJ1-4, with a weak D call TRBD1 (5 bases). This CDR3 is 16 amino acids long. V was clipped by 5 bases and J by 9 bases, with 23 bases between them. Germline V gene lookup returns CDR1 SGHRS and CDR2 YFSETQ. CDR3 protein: CASSSNVEGPQKKLFF. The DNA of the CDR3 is TGCGCCAGCAGTTCGAATGTCGAGGGACCCCAGAAAAAACTGTTTTTT.

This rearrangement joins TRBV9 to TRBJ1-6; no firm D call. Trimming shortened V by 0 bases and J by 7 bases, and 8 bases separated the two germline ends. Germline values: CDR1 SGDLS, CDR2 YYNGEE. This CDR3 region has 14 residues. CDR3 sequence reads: CASSVAVTNSPLHF. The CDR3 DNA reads TGTGCCAGCAGCGTAGCGGTGACCAATTCACCCCTCCACTTT. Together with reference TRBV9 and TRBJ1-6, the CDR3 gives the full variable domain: DSGVTQTPKHLITATGQRVTLRCSPRSGDLSVYWYQQSLDQGLQFLIQYYNGEERAKGNILERFSAQQFPDLHSELNLSSLELGDSALYFCASSVAVTNSPLHFGNGTRLTVT.

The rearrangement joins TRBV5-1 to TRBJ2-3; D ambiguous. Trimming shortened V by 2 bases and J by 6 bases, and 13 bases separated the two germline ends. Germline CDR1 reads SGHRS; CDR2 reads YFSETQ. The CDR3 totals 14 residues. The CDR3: CASSLQWGMDTQYF. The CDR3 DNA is TGCGCCAGCAGCTTACAGTGGGGAATGGATACGCAGTATTTT.

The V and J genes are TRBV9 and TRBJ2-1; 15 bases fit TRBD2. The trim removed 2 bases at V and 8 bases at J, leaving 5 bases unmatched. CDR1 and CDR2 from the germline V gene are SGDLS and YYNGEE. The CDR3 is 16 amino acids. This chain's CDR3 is CASSVRTSGGAYEQFF. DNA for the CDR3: TGTGCCAGCAGCGTTCGGACTAGCGGGGGGGCGTATGAGCAGTTCTTC.